These 5 T cell receptor beta chains share one sample of origin, sequenced in a study of ipilimumab plus nivolumab after autologous stem cell transplantation. TCRdb's copy holds only in-frame clones and misses some; the assay was immunoSEQ multiplex PCR. In the table there are several thousand clones, about 80% of which are singletons. Here the sequenced sample was PBMCs, taken in a trial of ipilimumab plus nivolumab as post-transplant consolidation. The receptors come from a male donor with multiple myeloma.

The rearrangement uses TRBV7-3 and TRBJ2-2; no clear D gene. Looked up from germline, CDR1 is SGHTA and CDR2 is FQGTGA. The CDR3 length is 13 residues. V dropped 1 base and J dropped 6 bases, with 6 bases sitting between them. CDR3 in amino acids: CASSLNSAGELFF. The CDR3 DNA sequence: TGTGCCAGCAGCTTAAATTCCGCCGGGGAGCTGTTTTTT.

The gene calls are TRBV5-1 and TRBJ2-3; 12 bases line up with TRBD2. Germline CDR1 reads SGHRS; CDR2 reads YFSETQ. V shed 4 bases, J shed 4 bases, and the junction held 7 bases outside the gene matches. The CDR3 totals 16 residues. The CDR3 loop reads CASSPQLAGGADTQYF. The CDR3 region has the DNA TGCGCCAGCAGCCCGCAACTAGCGGGGGGTGCAGATACGCAGTATTTT. Combining the CDR3 with reference TRBV5-1 and TRBJ2-3 gives the whole variable domain KAGVTQTPRYLIKTRGQQVTLSCSPISGHRSVSWYQQTPGQGLQFLFEYFSETQRNKGNFPGRFSGRQFSNSRSEMNVSTLELGDSALYLCASSPQLAGGADTQYFGPGTRLTVL.

This clone was found once. The chain combines TRBV5-5 with TRBJ2-1; 11 positions agree with TRBD2. This CDR3 region has 17 residues. Trimming removed 4 bases from V and 8 bases from J; junction bases left unmatched: 14. Germline V gene sequence: CDR1 SGHKS, CDR2 YYEKEE (reference sequence). This CDR3 is CASSKRNPGLAGDEQFF. The CDR3 DNA follows: TGTGCCAGCAGCAAACGCAACCCAGGACTAGCGGGTGATGAGCAGTTCTTC.

This clone was seen a single time. The chain employs TRBV5-1 and TRBJ2-5, with TRBD1 matching 10 bases. CDR3 length: 13 amino acids. Trimming cost V 2 bases and J 11 bases; bases outside gene matches: 6. In germline, CDR1 is SGHRS, CDR2 YFSETQ. The CDR3 is CASSFGDRGEQYF. CDR3 DNA sequence: TGCGCCAGCAGCTTCGGGGACAGGGGTGAGCAGTACTTC.

In this sample, this clone is large. CDR3 region: CASSVSGGASEQYF. In DNA form, the CDR3 reads TGTGCCAGCAGTGTGAGCGGGGGGGCTAGCGAGCAGTACTTC. This chain joins TRBV27 and TRBJ2-7; TRBD2 matches 10 bases. The CDR3 has 14 residues. Germline V gene lookup returns CDR1 MNHEY and CDR2 SMNVEV (reference sequence). With V trimmed by 5 bases and J by 6 bases, 7 bases remained unmatched.